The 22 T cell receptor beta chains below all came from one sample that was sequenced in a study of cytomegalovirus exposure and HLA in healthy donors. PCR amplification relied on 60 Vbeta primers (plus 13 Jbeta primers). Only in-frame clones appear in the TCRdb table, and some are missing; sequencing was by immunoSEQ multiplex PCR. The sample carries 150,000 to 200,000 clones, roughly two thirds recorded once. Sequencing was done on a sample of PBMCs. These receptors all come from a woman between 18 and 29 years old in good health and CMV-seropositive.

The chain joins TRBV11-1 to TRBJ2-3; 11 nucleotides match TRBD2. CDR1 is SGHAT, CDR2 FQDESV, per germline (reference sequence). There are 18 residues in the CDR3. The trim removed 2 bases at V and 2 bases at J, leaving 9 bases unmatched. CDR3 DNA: TGTGCCAGCAGCTTAAGTTCCCTAGCGGGAGGAGTCACAGATACGCAGTATTTT. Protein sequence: CASSLSSLAGGVTDTQYF.

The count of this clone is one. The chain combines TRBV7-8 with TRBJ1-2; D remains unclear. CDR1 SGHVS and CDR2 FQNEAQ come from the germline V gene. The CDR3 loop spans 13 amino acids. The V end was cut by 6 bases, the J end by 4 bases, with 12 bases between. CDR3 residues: CASSQIGSYGYTF. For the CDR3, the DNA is TGTGCCAGCAGTCAAATTGGGAGCTATGGCTACACCTTC.

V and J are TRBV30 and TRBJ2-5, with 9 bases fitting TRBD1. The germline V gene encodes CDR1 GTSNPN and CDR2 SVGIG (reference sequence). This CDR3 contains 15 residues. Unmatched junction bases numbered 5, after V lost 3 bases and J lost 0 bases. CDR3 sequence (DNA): TGTGCCTGGAGGGGGGGACAGGGCAACCAAGAGACCCAGTACTTC. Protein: CAWRGGQGNQETQYF.

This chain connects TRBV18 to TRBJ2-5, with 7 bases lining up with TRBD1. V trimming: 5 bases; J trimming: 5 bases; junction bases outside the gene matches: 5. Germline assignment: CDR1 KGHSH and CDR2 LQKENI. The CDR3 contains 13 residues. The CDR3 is CASSTGQSETQYF. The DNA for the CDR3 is TGTGCCAGCTCAACGGGACAGTCGGAGACCCAGTACTTC.

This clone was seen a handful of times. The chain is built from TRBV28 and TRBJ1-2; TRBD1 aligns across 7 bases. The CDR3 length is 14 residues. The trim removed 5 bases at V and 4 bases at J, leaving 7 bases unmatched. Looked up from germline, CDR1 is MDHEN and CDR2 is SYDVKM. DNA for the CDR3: TGTGCCAGCAGTCTCCGGACAGGCCCCTATGGCTACACCTTC. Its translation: CASSLRTGPYGYTF.

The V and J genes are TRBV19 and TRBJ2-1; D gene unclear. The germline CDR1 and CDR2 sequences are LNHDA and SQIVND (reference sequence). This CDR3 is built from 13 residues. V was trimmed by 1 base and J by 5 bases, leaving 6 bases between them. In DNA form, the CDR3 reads TGTGCCAGTAGTATAGGGCCAAACAATGAGCAGTTCTTC. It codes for CASSIGPNNEQFF.

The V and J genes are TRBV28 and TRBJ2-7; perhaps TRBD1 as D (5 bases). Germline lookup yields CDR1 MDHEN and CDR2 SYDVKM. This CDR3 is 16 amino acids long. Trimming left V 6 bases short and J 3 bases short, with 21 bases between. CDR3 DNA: TGTGCCAGCAGCCCATCCGCAAGGGGATTCAACTACGAGCAGTACTTC. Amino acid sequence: CASSPSARGFNYEQYF.

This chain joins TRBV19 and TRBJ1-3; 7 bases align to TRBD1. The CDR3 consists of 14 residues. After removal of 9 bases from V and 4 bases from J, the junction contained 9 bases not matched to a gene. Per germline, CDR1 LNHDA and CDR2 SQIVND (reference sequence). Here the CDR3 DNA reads TGTGCCAGCGACTCCCCGGGACAGGGAAACACCATATATTTT. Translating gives CASDSPGQGNTIYF.

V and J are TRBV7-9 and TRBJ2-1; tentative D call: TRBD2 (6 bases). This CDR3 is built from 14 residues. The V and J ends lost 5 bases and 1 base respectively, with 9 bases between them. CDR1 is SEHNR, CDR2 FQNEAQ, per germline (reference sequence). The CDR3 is CASSLGGSYNEQFF. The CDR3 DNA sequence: TGTGCCAGCAGCCTCGGGGGTTCCTACAATGAGCAGTTCTTC.

Written as DNA, the CDR3 is TGTGCCAGCAGAAGACGGGGACAGGGTGGGACTGAAGCTTTCTTT. It specifies CASRRRGQGGTEAFF. The chain carries TRBV27 and TRBJ1-1, with 9 nucleotides matching TRBD1. V shed 6 bases, J shed 5 bases, and the junction held 10 bases outside the gene matches. The CDR3 sequence is 15 residues long. CDR1 is MNHEY and CDR2 is SMNVEV in the germline V gene (reference sequence).

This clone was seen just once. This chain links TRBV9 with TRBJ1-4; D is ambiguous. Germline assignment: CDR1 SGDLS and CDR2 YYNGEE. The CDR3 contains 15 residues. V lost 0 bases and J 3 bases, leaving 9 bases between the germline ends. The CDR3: CASSVGAAPNEKLFF. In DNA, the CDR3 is TGTGCCAGCAGCGTAGGAGCAGCGCCTAATGAAAAACTGTTTTTT.

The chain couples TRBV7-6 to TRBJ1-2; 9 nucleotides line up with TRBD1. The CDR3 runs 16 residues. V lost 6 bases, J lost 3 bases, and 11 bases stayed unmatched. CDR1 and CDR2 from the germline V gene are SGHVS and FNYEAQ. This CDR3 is CASSNRGRTSDYGYTF. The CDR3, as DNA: TGTGCCAGCAGTAACAGGGGGCGTACCAGCGACTATGGCTACACCTTC.

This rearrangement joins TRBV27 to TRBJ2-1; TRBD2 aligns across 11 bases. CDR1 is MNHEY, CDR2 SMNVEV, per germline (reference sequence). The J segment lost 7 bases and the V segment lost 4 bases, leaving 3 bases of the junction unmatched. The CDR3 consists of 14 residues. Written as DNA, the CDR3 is TGTGCCAGCAGTTACTCTAGCGGGGGGAATGAGCAGTTCTTC. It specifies CASSYSSGGNEQFF.

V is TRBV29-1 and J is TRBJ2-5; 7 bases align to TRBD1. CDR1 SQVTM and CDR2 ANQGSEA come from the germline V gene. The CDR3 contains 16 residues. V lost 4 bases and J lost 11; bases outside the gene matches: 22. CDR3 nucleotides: TGCAGCGTTGCGGCCGGTGGGACAGTGGTCCAGAGGGAGCAGTACTTC. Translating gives CSVAAGGTVVQREQYF.

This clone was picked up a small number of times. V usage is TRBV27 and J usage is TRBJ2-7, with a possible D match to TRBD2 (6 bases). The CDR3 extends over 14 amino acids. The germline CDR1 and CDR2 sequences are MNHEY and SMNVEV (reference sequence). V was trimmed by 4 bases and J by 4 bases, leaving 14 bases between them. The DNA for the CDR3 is TGTGCCAGCAGTTCATACCGGGAGCGATACGAGCAGTACTTC. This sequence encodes CASSSYRERYEQYF.

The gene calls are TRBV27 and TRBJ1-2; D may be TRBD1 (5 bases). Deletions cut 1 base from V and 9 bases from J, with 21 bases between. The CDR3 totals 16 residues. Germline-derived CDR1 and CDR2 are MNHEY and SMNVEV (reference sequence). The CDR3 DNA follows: TGTGCCAGCAGTTTATTAAGGGGAAGCGTTATCCCCCGCTACACCTTC. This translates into CASSLLRGSVIPRYTF.

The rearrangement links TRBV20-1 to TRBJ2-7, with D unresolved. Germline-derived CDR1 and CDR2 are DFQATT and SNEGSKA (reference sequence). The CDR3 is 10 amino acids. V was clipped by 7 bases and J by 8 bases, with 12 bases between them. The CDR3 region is CSVPTTKQYF. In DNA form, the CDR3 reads TGCAGTGTTCCTACTACGAAGCAGTACTTC.

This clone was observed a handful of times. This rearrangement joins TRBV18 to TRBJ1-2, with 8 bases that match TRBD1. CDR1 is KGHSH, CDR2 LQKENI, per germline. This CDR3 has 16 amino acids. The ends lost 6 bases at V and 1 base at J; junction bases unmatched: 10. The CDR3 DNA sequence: TGTGCCAGCTCCAGGGGGCAGGGACCCTTTAACTATGGCTACACCTTC. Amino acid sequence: CASSRGQGPFNYGYTF.

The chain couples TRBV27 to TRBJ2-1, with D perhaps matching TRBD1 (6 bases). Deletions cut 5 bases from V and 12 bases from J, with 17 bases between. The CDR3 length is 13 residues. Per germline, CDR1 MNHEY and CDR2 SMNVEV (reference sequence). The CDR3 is CASSITGLSGQFF. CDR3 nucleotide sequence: TGTGCCAGCAGTATTACAGGGTTATCAGGGCAGTTCTTC.

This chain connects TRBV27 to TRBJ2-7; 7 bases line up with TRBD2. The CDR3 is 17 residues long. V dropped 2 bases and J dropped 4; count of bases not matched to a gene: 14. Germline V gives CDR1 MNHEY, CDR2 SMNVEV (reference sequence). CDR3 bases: TGTGCCAGCAGTTTAGGGGACCCGAGCGGGAATAGGTACGAGCAGTACTTC. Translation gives CASSLGDPSGNRYEQYF.

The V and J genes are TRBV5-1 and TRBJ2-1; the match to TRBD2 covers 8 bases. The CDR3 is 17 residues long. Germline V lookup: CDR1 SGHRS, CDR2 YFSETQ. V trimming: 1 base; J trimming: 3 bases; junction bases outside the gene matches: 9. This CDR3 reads CASSLFPAGDSYNEQFF. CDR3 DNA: TGCGCCAGCAGCTTGTTCCCAGCGGGAGATAGCTACAATGAGCAGTTCTTC.

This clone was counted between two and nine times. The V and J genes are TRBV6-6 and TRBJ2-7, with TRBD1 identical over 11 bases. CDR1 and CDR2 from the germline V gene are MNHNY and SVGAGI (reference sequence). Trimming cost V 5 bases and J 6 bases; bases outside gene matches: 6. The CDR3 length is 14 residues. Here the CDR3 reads CASSQPGQGGEQYF. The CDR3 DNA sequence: TGTGCCAGCAGTCAACCGGGACAGGGGGGCGAGCAGTACTTC.